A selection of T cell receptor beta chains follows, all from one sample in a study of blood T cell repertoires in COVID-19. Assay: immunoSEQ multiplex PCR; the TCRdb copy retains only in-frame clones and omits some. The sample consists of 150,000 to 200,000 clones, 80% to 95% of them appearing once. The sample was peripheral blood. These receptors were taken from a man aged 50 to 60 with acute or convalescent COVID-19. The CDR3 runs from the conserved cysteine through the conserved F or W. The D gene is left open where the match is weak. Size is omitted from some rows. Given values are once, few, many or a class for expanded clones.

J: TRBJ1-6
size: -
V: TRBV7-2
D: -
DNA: TGTAGTTCAGGGGACCAACCCAATTCACCCCTCCACTTT
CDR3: CSSGDQPNSPLHF

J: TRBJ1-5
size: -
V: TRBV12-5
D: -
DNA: TGTGCTAGTGGTTTGGGCAGGGGCGTTTTAGATCAGCCCCAGCATTTT
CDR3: CASGLGRGVLDQPQHF

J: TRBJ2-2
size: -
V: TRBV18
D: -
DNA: TGTGCCAGCTCACCTATCCGGACAGAGAACACCGGGGAGCTGTTTTTT
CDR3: CASSPIRTENTGELFF

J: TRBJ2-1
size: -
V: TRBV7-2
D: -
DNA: TGTGCCAGCAGCTTGCTAGCGACTTCCTACAATGAGCAGTTCTTC
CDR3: CASSLLATSYNEQFF

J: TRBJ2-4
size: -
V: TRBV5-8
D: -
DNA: TGTGCCAGCAGCTTGGAGTTCAGGGCCCCACAAGCCAAAAACATTCAGTACTTC
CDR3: CASSLEFRAPQAKNIQYF

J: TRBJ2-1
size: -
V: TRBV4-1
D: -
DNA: TGCGCCAGCAGCCAAGTCCTCGGCTACAATGAGCAGTTCTTC
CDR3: CASSQVLGYNEQFF

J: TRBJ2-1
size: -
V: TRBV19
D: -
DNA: TGTGCCAGTAGCTTCATCGCCAGCTCCTACAATGAGCAGTTCTTC
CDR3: CASSFIASSYNEQFF

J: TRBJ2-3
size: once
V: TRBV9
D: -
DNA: TGTGCCAGCAGTGTGGGCGGAGCGGCAGATACGCAGTATTTT
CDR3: CASSVGGAADTQYF

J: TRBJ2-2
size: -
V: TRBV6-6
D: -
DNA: TGTGCCAGCAGTTACTCGATATCGGGGACCGGGGAGCTGTTTTTT
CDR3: CASSYSISGTGELFF

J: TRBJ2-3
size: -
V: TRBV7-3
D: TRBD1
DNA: TGTGCCAGCAGCGTTGACAGGGTGGCAGATACGCAGTATTTT
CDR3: CASSVDRVADTQYF

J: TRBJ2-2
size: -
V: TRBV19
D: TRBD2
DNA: TGTGCCAGTACCGACGCAGCGGGGGGTTACACCGGGGAGCTGTTTTTT
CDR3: CASTDAAGGYTGELFF

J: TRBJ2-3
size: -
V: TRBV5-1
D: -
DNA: TGCGCCAGCAGCTCGCCGGACTCAACAGATACGCAGTATTTT
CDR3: CASSSPDSTDTQYF

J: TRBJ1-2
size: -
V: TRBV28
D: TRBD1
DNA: TGTGCCAGCATTCCCTTGGACAGGAACTATGGCTACACCTTC
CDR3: CASIPLDRNYGYTF

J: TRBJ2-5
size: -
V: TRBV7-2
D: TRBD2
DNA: TGTGCCAGCAGTCCGGGACTAGCGGGGGAGATAGAGACCCAGTACTTC
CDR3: CASSPGLAGEIETQYF

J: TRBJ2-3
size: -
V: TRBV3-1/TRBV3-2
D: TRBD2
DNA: TGTGCCAGCAGCCAAGACGGCGGGGGGCGCACAGATACGCAGTATTTT
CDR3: CASSQDGGGRTDTQYF

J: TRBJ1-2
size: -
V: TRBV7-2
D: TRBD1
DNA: TGTGCCAGCAGCTTGGGACAGGGGGACTATGGCTACACCTTC
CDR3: CASSLGQGDYGYTF

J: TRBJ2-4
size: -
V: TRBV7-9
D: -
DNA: TGTGCCAGCAGCTTCATACATATCTCAGCCAAAAACATTCAGTACTTC
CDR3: CASSFIHISAKNIQYF

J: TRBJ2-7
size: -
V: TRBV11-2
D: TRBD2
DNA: TGTGCCAGCAGCATGGGGGGGTACGAGCAGTACTTC
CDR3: CASSMGGYEQYF

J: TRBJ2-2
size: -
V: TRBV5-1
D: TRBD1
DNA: TGCGCCAGCAGCTTCGGACAGGGGGTTGGCGGGGAGCTGTTTTTT
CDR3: CASSFGQGVGGELFF

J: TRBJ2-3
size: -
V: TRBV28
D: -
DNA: TGTGCCAGCAGCAAAGCGGGTAGCACAGATACGCAGTATTTT
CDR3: CASSKAGSTDTQYF

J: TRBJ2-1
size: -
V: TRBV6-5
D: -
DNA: TGTGCCAGCAGTTACTCATGGGGGCCCTCCTACAATGAGCAGTTCTTC
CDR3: CASSYSWGPSYNEQFF

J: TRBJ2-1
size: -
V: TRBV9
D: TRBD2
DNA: TGTGCCAGCAGCGTTGCGGGGGGCGTTGAGCAGTTCTTC
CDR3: CASSVAGGVEQFF

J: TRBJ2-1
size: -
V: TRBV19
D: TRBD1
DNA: TGTGCCAGTAGTCCCCGGACAGGGTTACACTCCTACAATGAGCAGTTCTTC
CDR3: CASSPRTGLHSYNEQFF

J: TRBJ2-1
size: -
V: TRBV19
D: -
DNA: TGTGCCACCCCATATACGGGAGATCCCTACAATGAGCAGTTCTTC
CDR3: CATPYTGDPYNEQFF

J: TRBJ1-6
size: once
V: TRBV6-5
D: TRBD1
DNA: TGTGCCAGCAGTTACTCTGGGACAGGGGGGAATTCACCCCTCCACTTT
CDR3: CASSYSGTGGNSPLHF

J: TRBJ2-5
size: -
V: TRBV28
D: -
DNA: TGTGCCAGCAGTTTACCCTCGCCAGGCGCGGAGACCCAGTACTTC
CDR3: CASSLPSPGAETQYF

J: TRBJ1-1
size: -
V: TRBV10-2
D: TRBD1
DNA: TGCGCCAGCAGTGGGGGGGGACAGGGGACGACACCGAACACTGAAGCTTTCTTT
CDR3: CASSGGGQGTTPNTEAFF

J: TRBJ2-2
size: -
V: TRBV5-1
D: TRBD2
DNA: TGCGCCAGCAGTTTTCGGACTAGCGCAAACACCGGGGAGCTGTTTTTT
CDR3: CASSFRTSANTGELFF

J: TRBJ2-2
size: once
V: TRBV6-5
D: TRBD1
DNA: TGTGCCAGCAGTTACTCTGTCACAGGGGTCACCGGGGAGCTGTTTTTT
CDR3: CASSYSVTGVTGELFF

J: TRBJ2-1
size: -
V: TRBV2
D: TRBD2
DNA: TGTGCCAGCAACCTAGCGGGGGATCAGCAGTTCTTC
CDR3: CASNLAGDQQFF

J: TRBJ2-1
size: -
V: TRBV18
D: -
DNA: TGTGCCAGCTCACCAGCGTCAGGCTATTACAATGAGCAGTTCTTC
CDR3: CASSPASGYYNEQFF

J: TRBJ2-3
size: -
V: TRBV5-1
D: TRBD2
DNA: TGCGCCAGCAGCTTGGGGGTCGGGGGGAAAGCAGATACGCAGTATTTT
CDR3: CASSLGVGGKADTQYF

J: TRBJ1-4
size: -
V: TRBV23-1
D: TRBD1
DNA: TGCGCCAGCAGTCAACCGGGACAGGGGGGAAAGGGTAATGAAAAACTGTTTTTT
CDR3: CASSQPGQGGKGNEKLFF

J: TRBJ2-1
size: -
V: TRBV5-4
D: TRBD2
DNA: TGTGCCACCTCCCCGGGGGGGCTGAGCTCCTACAATGAGCAGTTCTTC
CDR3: CATSPGGLSSYNEQFF

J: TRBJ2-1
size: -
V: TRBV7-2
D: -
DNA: TGTGCCAGCAGCTTAGACCCTGGTGCGTACAATGAGCAGTTCTTC
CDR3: CASSLDPGAYNEQFF

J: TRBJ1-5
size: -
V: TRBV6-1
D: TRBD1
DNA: TGTGCCAGCAGTGAATGGACAGGGGTCAATCAGCCCCAGCATTTT
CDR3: CASSEWTGVNQPQHF

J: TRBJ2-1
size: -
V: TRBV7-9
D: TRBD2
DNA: TGTGCCAGCGGACTAGCGGGGGGGCGTGGCAATGAGCAGTTCTTC
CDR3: CASGLAGGRGNEQFF

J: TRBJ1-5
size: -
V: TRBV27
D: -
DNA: TGTGCCAGCAGTCTCAAGGCCATGGGCGGGGCGGTCAATCAGCCCCAGCATTTT
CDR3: CASSLKAMGGAVNQPQHF

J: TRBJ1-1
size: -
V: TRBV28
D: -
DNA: TGTGCCAGCAGTTTATGGGGGGCGCGTGAAATGAACACTGAAGCTTTCTTT
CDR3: CASSLWGAREMNTEAFF

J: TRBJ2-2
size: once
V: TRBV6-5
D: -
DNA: TGTGCCAGCAGCCAGGGCCCCCGGGACACCGGGGAGCTGTTTTTT
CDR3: CASSQGPRDTGELFF

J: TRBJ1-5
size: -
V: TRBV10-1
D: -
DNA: TGCGCCAGCAGTGAGGCCCAGAGGAGGCATAGCAATCAGCCCCAGCATTTT
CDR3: CASSEAQRRHSNQPQHF

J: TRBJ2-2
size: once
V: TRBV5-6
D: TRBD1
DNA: TGTGCCAGCACCACGGCGGGGACAGGGGATAGCACCGGGGAGCTGTTTTTT
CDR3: CASTTAGTGDSTGELFF

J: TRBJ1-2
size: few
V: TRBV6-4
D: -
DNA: TGTGCCAGCTCCAGAGAGAGCGGATTTAACTATGGCTACACCTTC
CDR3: CASSRESGFNYGYTF

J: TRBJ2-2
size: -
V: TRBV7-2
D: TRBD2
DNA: TGTGCCAGCAGCTTAGTAGCGGGGGGAGCCGGGGAGCTGTTTTTT
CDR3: CASSLVAGGAGELFF

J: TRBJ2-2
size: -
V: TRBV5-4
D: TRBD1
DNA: TGTGCCAGCAGCTCGGGACAGGGAACGGGAACTGGGTGGGAGCTGTTTTTT
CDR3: CASSSGQGTGTGWELFF

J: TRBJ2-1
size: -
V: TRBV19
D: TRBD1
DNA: TGTGCCAGTAGGCGGACAGGGGGCTTGAGCTCCTACAATGAGCAGTTCTTC
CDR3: CASRRTGGLSSYNEQFF

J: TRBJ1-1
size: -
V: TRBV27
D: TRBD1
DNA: TGTGCCAGCAGCCAAGGGACAGCGCCTGGGTCTGAAGCTTTCTTT
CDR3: CASSQGTAPGSEAFF